These 20 T cell receptor beta chains were sequenced from one sample in a study of T-cell reconstitution after alpha-beta-depleted transplantation in children. Unique molecular identifiers were incorporated during preparation of the TCRbeta library. Each CDR3 protein is one row after TCRdb ran MiXCR on the PCR reads. The sample includes approximately 44,000 distinct CDR3 sequences, 5.8% seen only once; the top ten take about 33%. Sequencing was performed on PBMCs, mostly from graft donor cells, taken 60 days after TCRalphabeta/CD19-depleted stem cell transplant. Source of these receptors: a female patient aged 2-10 years who had a stem cell transplant for aplastic anemia, so the T cells may come from the graft donor.

This clonotype has ten or more counts. The rearrangement joins TRBV15 to TRBJ2-3; maybe TRBD2 (7 bases). The CDR3 is 16 amino acids. The germline V gene has CDR1 LNHNV and CDR2 YYDKDF (reference sequence). The V and J ends lost 0 bases and 6 bases respectively, with 16 bases between them. This CDR3 is CATSRDKGGGPDTQYF. The CDR3 region has the DNA TGTGCCACCAGCAGAGATAAGGGGGGGGGGCCCGATACGCAGTATTTT.

This clonotype was picked up many times. V is TRBV29-1 and J is TRBJ2-7; D uncertain. From germline, CDR1 is SQVTM and CDR2 ANQGSEA. The CDR3 is 12 amino acids. Deletions cut 4 bases from V and 3 bases from J, with 10 bases between. As DNA, the CDR3 is TGCAGCGTTGGGGGAACCCTCTACGAGCAGTACTTC. Protein sequence: CSVGGTLYEQYF.

This clonotype was seen many times. CDR3 amino acids: CSARSQGNTGELFF. The CDR3 DNA reads TGCAGTGCTAGAAGCCAGGGAAACACCGGGGAGCTGTTTTTT. This chain links TRBV20-1 with TRBJ2-2; weak D call: TRBD1 (5 bases). This CDR3 region has 14 residues. The germline V and J ends were trimmed by 2 bases and 2 bases, with 9 bases remaining between them. Per germline, CDR1 DFQATT and CDR2 SNEGSKA (reference sequence).

The table lists this clonotype with a count of one. The V gene is TRBV28, the J gene TRBJ2-2; D unclear. Germline V gives CDR1 MDHEN, CDR2 SYDVKM. The CDR3 loop spans 15 amino acids. Trimming removed 3 bases at V and 7 bases at J, with 15 bases between. CDR3 amino acids: CASSFQAPPGGELFF. The CDR3 bases are TGTGCCAGCAGTTTTCAGGCCCCCCCCGGCGGGGAGCTGTTTTTT.

This clonotype was observed at least ten times. This chain links TRBV5-1 with TRBJ1-2; D is uncertain. CDR1 is SGHRS, CDR2 YFSETQ, per germline. Trimming took off 4 bases at V and 4 bases at J, with 8 bases between the two ends. CDR3 size: 12 residues. The CDR3 protein is CASSVGVYGYTF. The CDR3 nucleotides are TGCGCCAGCAGCGTCGGGGTCTATGGCTACACCTTC.

This clonotype was counted ten times or more. The chain carries TRBV5-6 and TRBJ1-5; TRBD1 matches 9 bases. Germline CDR1 reads SGHDT; CDR2 reads YYEEEE. V was pared by 3 bases and J by 6 bases, with 7 bases of the junction left unmatched. The CDR3 consists of 15 residues. As DNA, the CDR3 is TGTGCCAGCAGCTACACAGGGGGCGCAGGTCAGCCCCAGCATTTT. As protein: CASSYTGGAGQPQHF.

There are many counts of this clonotype. V and J are TRBV18 and TRBJ2-5; D unclear. Trimming pared 2 bases from V and 4 bases from J, leaving 8 bases between. This CDR3 has 13 amino acids. Germline CDR1 KGHSH, CDR2 LQKENI. CDR3 in amino acids: CASSPMAAETQYF. The CDR3 coding sequence is TGTGCCAGCTCACCAATGGCCGCAGAGACCCAGTACTTC. The full variable domain, in which reference TRBV18 and TRBJ2-5 provide the parts outside the CDR3, is NAGVMQNPRHLVRRRGQEARLRCSPMKGHSHVYWYRQLPEEGLKFMVYLQKENIIDESGMPKERFSAEFPKEGPSILRIQQVVRGDSAAYFCASSPMAAETQYFGPGTRLLVL.

This clonotype has at least ten counts. In DNA form, the CDR3 reads TGTGCCAGCAGACTAGCGGGGGGGCCGTACGAGCAGTACTTC. Translating gives CASRLAGGPYEQYF. The gene calls are TRBV27 and TRBJ2-7, with 13 bases lining up with TRBD2. The length of the CDR3 is 14 residues. With 6 bases clipped from V and 4 bases from J, the junction kept 3 bases outside the gene matches. CDR1 is MNHEY and CDR2 is SMNVEV in the germline V gene (reference sequence).

This chain's CDR3 is CASSKSSAQETQYF. The CDR3 nucleotides read TGTGCCAGTAGTAAATCAAGTGCGCAAGAGACCCAGTACTTC. V is TRBV19 and J is TRBJ2-5; D not certain. Per germline, CDR1 LNHDA and CDR2 SQIVND (reference sequence). The CDR3 is 14 residues long. V lost 4 bases and J lost 2, with 11 bases in between.

This clonotype appeared a few times. This sequence joins TRBV18 and TRBJ2-1, with TRBD2 matching over 10 bases. Germline CDR1 and CDR2: KGHSH and LQKENI. The V gene end was trimmed by 0 bases and the J gene end by 9 bases; junction bases not matched to a gene: 8. There are 16 residues in the CDR3. Written as DNA, the CDR3 is TGTGCCAGCTCACCACCCGGGCTAGCGGGAGTAAGTGAGCAGTTCTTC. Protein: CASSPPGLAGVSEQFF.

Only a few counts were recorded for this clonotype. V is TRBV20-1 and J is TRBJ1-5; D is possibly TRBD1 (6 bases). The CDR3 has 17 residues. V lost 4 bases to trimming and J lost 3 bases, with 22 bases between them. Germline loops: CDR1 DFQATT, CDR2 SNEGSKA (reference sequence). CDR3: CSATTAEQGRDNQPQHF. In DNA form, the CDR3 reads TGCAGTGCTACAACGGCGGAACAGGGAAGAGACAATCAGCCCCAGCATTTT.

This clonotype was seen many times. In nucleotides, the CDR3 is TGTGCCATCAGTGAAAGGGATTCACCCCTCCACTTT. Protein sequence: CAISERDSPLHF. The chain carries TRBV10-3 and TRBJ1-6, with D hard to call. CDR3 length equals 12 residues. In germline, CDR1 is ENHRY, CDR2 SYGVKD. V dropped 3 bases and J dropped 8 bases, with 5 bases sitting between them.

This clonotype was counted many times. V usage is TRBV7-3 and J usage is TRBJ2-5, with unresolved D. The V end was cut by 4 bases, the J end by 4 bases, with 7 bases between. The CDR3 has 12 residues. Germline assignment: CDR1 SGHTA and CDR2 FQGTGA. The CDR3 DNA reads TGTGCCAGCAGCTCGGGCGGAGAGACCCAGTACTTC. It specifies CASSSGGETQYF. The variable domain in full, completed from reference TRBV7-3 and TRBJ2-5, reads GAGVSQTPSNKVTEKGKYVELRCDPISGHTALYWYRQSLGQGPEFLIYFQGTGAADDSGLPNDRFFAVRPEGSVSTLKIQRTERGDSAVYLCASSSGGETQYFGPGTRLLVL.

The chain joins TRBV28 to TRBJ2-1, with D perhaps matching TRBD2 (5 bases). V was clipped by 10 bases and J by 3 bases, with 19 bases between them. The CDR3 consists of 15 residues. Germline V CDR1 and CDR2: MDHEN, SYDVKM. The CDR3 reads CAMGPGLADYNEQFF. Written as DNA, the CDR3 is TGTGCCATGGGCCCCGGGCTAGCTGACTACAATGAGCAGTTCTTC.

As regards this clonotype: An end of the junction differs from the germline gene, which may be a read error. DNA for the CDR3: TGTGCCATCAGTGAATTGGGGGCCACAGATACGCAGTATTTT. It codes for CAISELGATDTQYF. The rearrangement uses TRBV6-1 and TRBJ2-3; D might be TRBD1 (6 bases). The CDR3 sequence is 14 residues long. Germline CDR1 MNHNS, CDR2 SASEGT.

The chain recombines TRBV7-9 with TRBJ2-7; D remains ambiguous. Trimming removed 1 base at V and 0 bases at J, with 10 bases between. Germline values: CDR1 SEHNR, CDR2 FQNEAQ (reference sequence). The CDR3 is made up of 15 amino acids. For the CDR3, the DNA is TGTGCCAGCAGCTTAGAAGGACGGATCTCCTACGAGCAGTACTTC. Amino acids: CASSLEGRISYEQYF.

This clonotype came up many times. The chain recombines TRBV7-3 with TRBJ2-3; possibly TRBD1 for D (6 bases). The CDR3 consists of 13 residues. Germline assignment: CDR1 SGHTA and CDR2 FQGTGA. The V end lost 5 bases, the J end lost 7 bases, and 13 bases lay between the germline ends. The CDR3, as DNA: TGTGCCAGCAGCAAAATAACAGGGTATACGCAGTATTTT. Residues: CASSKITGYTQYF.

This clonotype was counted at least ten times. The chain combines TRBV5-6 with TRBJ2-7; no reliable D call. V was clipped by 2 bases and J by 1 base, with 10 bases between them. The CDR3 spans 14 residues. Germline CDR1 SGHDT, CDR2 YYEEEE. CDR3 loop: CASSLMRRSYEQYF. CDR3 in DNA: TGTGCCAGCAGCTTAATGAGAAGGTCCTACGAGCAGTACTTC.

This clonotype was picked up many times. The V gene is TRBV12-3 or TRBV12-4, the J gene TRBJ2-3; D remains unclear. Trimming took 3 bases from V and 4 from J, leaving 5 bases between them. The CDR3 spans 12 residues. This chain's CDR3 is CASSFRADTQYF. CDR3 coding DNA: TGTGCCAGCAGTTTTCGGGCAGATACGCAGTATTTT.

This clonotype appeared many times. This chain links TRBV20-1 with TRBJ2-2; D is possibly TRBD2 (5 bases). Trimming stripped 0 bases from V and 6 bases from J, with 11 bases between. Germline V gene data show CDR1 as DFQATT and CDR2 as SNEGSKA (reference sequence). The CDR3 extends over 14 amino acids. The CDR3 spells CSARDWGAAGELFF. The CDR3 DNA sequence: TGCAGTGCTAGAGATTGGGGAGCGGCCGGGGAGCTGTTTTTT.